This entry lists 15 T cell receptor beta chains sequenced from one sample in a study of control samples from healthy donors and cancer patients. Profiling relied on immunoSEQ multiplex PCR, and the TCRdb table lists in-frame clones only, not all of them. Here the sample spans about 83,000 clones, 91% being singletons. Sequencing was done on a sample of blood. The receptor set was obtained from a man aged 25-40 years in good health.

The chain employs TRBV6-6 and TRBJ2-3, with D possibly called TRBD1 or TRBD2 (6 bases each). CDR3 size: 16 residues. CDR1 and CDR2 from the germline V gene are MNHNY and SVGAGI (reference sequence). The V end was cut by 6 bases, the J end by 2 bases, with 18 bases between. This CDR3 is CASRRGDGQPTDTQYF. The CDR3 DNA follows: TGTGCCAGCAGAAGGGGGGATGGACAGCCCACAGATACGCAGTATTTT.

This chain uses TRBV4-2 with TRBJ2-1, with TRBD2 identical over 9 bases. The CDR3 covers 16 residues. Germline CDR1 and CDR2: LGHNA and YNFKEQ. The junction had 11 bases not matched to a gene; V was cut back by 4 bases and J by 7 bases. CDR3 DNA: TGTGCCAGCAGCCCTCTGGGGCGGGAGGGCCGGAATGAGCAGTTCTTC. Its protein is CASSPLGREGRNEQFF.

The chain carries TRBV5-6 and TRBJ1-4; D is unclear. In germline, CDR1 is SGHDT, CDR2 YYEEEE. The CDR3 runs 13 residues. Trimming took 2 bases from V and 5 from J, leaving 7 bases between them. The CDR3, as DNA: TGTGCCAGCAGCTTCGGACGGAATGAAAAACTGTTTTTT. Encoded protein: CASSFGRNEKLFF.

The J gene is TRBJ2-7, the V gene TRBV5-6; 13 bases match TRBD2. CDR3 length: 16 amino acids. The germline V gene encodes CDR1 SGHDT and CDR2 YYEEEE. V lost 5 bases and J lost 0; bases outside the gene matches: 5. CDR3 amino acids: CASSRLAGGFSYEQYF. The DNA of the CDR3 is TGTGCCAGCAGTAGACTAGCGGGAGGTTTCTCCTACGAGCAGTACTTC.

The V and J genes are TRBV12-3 or TRBV12-4 and TRBJ1-5; D gene unclear. V was shortened by 6 bases and J by 4 bases, with 10 bases between the two germline ends. The CDR3 consists of 13 residues. The CDR3: CASRSYTNQPQHF. CDR3 DNA sequence: TGTGCCAGCAGATCCTACACAAATCAGCCCCAGCATTTT.

The chain links TRBV6-2 or TRBV6-3 to TRBJ2-3, with D possibly being TRBD2 (5 bases). Trimming removed 0 bases from V and 2 bases from J, with 9 bases in between. CDR3 length equals 15 residues. CDR1 MNHEY and CDR2 SVGEGT come from the germline V gene. DNA of the CDR3: TGTGCCAGCAGTTACTCAGAGGGAAACACAGATACGCAGTATTTT. This codes for CASSYSEGNTDTQYF.

In its sample, this clone was seen a few times. The CDR3 here is CASSFRPASSGANVLTF. Here the CDR3 DNA reads TGTGCCAGCAGCTTCAGGCCGGCTAGCTCTGGGGCCAACGTCCTGACTTTC. The chain has TRBV7-2 and TRBJ2-6; no clear D. This CDR3 has 17 amino acids. CDR1 is SGHTA and CDR2 is FQGNSA in the germline V gene. With 3 bases removed from V and 0 bases from J, the gap between germline ends came to 12 bases.

The rearrangement uses TRBV5-6 and TRBJ1-4; 9 bases are a match to TRBD1. The germline V gene has CDR1 SGHDT and CDR2 YYEEEE. Trimming cost V 2 bases and J 14 bases; bases outside gene matches: 10. The CDR3 contains 14 residues. The CDR3 DNA reads as TGTGCCAGCAGCTTTGGTACGGGACAGGGCATGCTGTTTTTT. Protein sequence: CASSFGTGQGMLFF.

The V gene is TRBV5-4, the J gene TRBJ2-1, with D possibly being TRBD2 (7 bases). There are 13 residues in the CDR3. The V gene's germline CDR1 is SGHNT and CDR2 YYREEE (reference sequence). Trimming took 2 bases from V and 9 from J, leaving 12 bases between them. CDR3 DNA sequence: TGTGCCAGCAGCTTTCGTGGGGGGGCTGAGCAGTTCTTC. It encodes CASSFRGGAEQFF.

The chain has TRBV7-3 and TRBJ2-2, with 7 positions matching TRBD1. The germline gives CDR1 SGHTA, CDR2 FQGTGA. The CDR3 spans 15 residues. The V and J ends lost 8 bases and 1 base, in that order; junction bases with no gene match: 7. The CDR3 sequence is CASPTGPENTGELFF. As DNA, the CDR3 is TGTGCCAGCCCGACAGGGCCGGAGAACACCGGGGAGCTGTTTTTT.

This sequence joins TRBV3-1 (or the pseudogene TRBV3-2) and TRBJ2-1; D is perhaps TRBD1 or TRBD2 (5 bases each). With 0 bases removed from V and 8 bases from J, the gap between germline ends came to 17 bases. There are 16 residues in the CDR3. The germline gives CDR1 LGHDT, CDR2 YNNKEL (reference sequence). CDR3 sequence (DNA): TGTGCCAGCAGCCAAGAAGAGGGTTGGGGCTTAGATGAGCAGTTCTTC. Residues: CASSQEEGWGLDEQFF.

This clone has only one observation. The V and J genes are TRBV9 and TRBJ2-3, with D possibly being TRBD2 (6 bases). Germline assignment: CDR1 SGDLS and CDR2 YYNGEE. The CDR3 runs to 16 residues. The V end lost 0 bases, the J end lost 1 base, and 12 bases lay between the germline ends. The CDR3, as DNA: TGTGCCAGCAGCGTAGTTCCGGAGGGGCGCACAGATACGCAGTATTTT. It codes for CASSVVPEGRTDTQYF. The entire variable domain, with the rest obtained from reference TRBV9 and TRBJ2-3, is as follows: DSGVTQTPKHLITATGQRVTLRCSPRSGDLSVYWYQQSLDQGLQFLIQYYNGEERAKGNILERFSAQQFPDLHSELNLSSLELGDSALYFCASSVVPEGRTDTQYFGPGTRLTVL.

The V and J genes are TRBV5-5 and TRBJ2-6, with D uncertain. The V gene's germline CDR1 is SGHKS and CDR2 YYEKEE (reference sequence). V was clipped by 3 bases and J by 4 bases, with 11 bases between them. The CDR3 extends over 15 amino acids. CDR3 sequence reads: CASSSPSGGANVLTF. For the CDR3, the DNA is TGTGCCAGCAGCTCGCCCTCCGGCGGGGCCAACGTCCTGACTTTC.

This clone has just one count. V is TRBV5-4 and J is TRBJ1-4, with D possibly TRBD1 on 5 matching bases. The V and J ends lost 1 base and 6 bases respectively, with 10 bases between them. From germline, CDR1 is SGHNT and CDR2 YYREEE (reference sequence). The CDR3 is made up of 14 amino acids. CDR3 DNA sequence: TGTGCCAGCAGCTTGTCGGGGGGGGATGAAAAACTGTTTTTT. Amino acids: CASSLSGGDEKLFF.

The chain combines TRBV3-1 (or the pseudogene TRBV3-2) with TRBJ1-1; TRBD1 aligns across 8 bases. CDR3 length: 13 amino acids. V shed 4 bases, J shed 5 bases, and the junction held 3 bases outside the gene matches. CDR1 is LGHDT, CDR2 YNNKEL, per germline (reference sequence). The CDR3 sequence is CASSPTGVTEAFF. CDR3 bases: TGTGCCAGCAGCCCGACAGGGGTGACTGAAGCTTTCTTT.